The 16 T cell receptor beta chains reported below all come from one sample, sequenced in a study of vaccination effects on CD4 cells after COVID-19. The antigens these receptors bind are not known. Clones were read by immunoSEQ multiplex PCR, and TCRdb kept only the in-frame ones, dropping some. The sample yields 30,000 to 40,000 clones, 82% seen once. When less than 12 days of culture had elapsed, CD4+ T cells were isolated. The sequenced sample was CD4+ T cells from PBMCs cultured without peptide, obtained before COVID-19 vaccination. All receptors come from a human donor who received a COVID-19 vaccine.

The chain employs TRBV11-2 and TRBJ1-3; no reliable D call. V shed 6 bases and J shed 0 bases, with 18 bases lying between them. The CDR3 has 17 amino acids. Germline CDR1 is SGHAT and CDR2 is FQNNGV. The CDR3 protein is CASRSGSPEPSGNTIYF. CDR3 nucleotide sequence: TGTGCCAGCAGGAGCGGCTCACCAGAACCCTCTGGAAACACCATATATTTT. The variable domain in full, with the rest retrieved from reference TRBV11-2 and TRBJ1-3, is EAGVAQSPRYKIIEKRQSVAFWCNPISGHATLYWYQQILGQGPKLLIQFQNNGVVDDSQLPKDRFSAERLKGVDSTLKIQPAKLEDSAVYLCASRSGSPEPSGNTIYFGEGSWLTVV.

The V call is TRBV19, the J call TRBJ1-1, with a possible D match to TRBD1 (5 bases). This CDR3 has 13 residues. Trimming removed 8 bases from V and 1 base from J, with 11 bases in between. CDR1 LNHDA and CDR2 SQIVND come from the germline V gene (reference sequence). In DNA, the CDR3 is TGTGCCAGTTACAATCAGGGGAACACTGAAGCTTTCTTT. Amino acid sequence: CASYNQGNTEAFF.

This chain uses TRBV28 with TRBJ2-4; TRBD1 matches at 7 bases. The CDR3 is 16 amino acids. Germline V lookup: CDR1 MDHEN, CDR2 SYDVKM. V trimming: 2 bases; J trimming: 0 bases; junction bases outside the gene matches: 4. The CDR3: CASSLGRGRAKNIQYF. In nucleotides, the CDR3 is TGTGCCAGCAGTTTAGGCAGGGGGAGAGCCAAAAACATTCAGTACTTC.

A word on this clone: The junction does not match germline at one end; this may be a read error. The chain joins TRBV19 to TRBJ2-3; 7 nucleotides line up with TRBD2. CDR1 is LNHDA and CDR2 is SQIVND in the germline V gene (reference sequence). The CDR3 consists of 14 residues. CDR3 protein: CASRIGRGTDTQYF. The CDR3 nucleotides are TGTGCCAGTCGTATAGGGCGGGGGACAGATACGCAGTATTTT. Supplemented by reference TRBV19 and TRBJ2-3, the full variable domain reads DGGITQSPKYLFRKEGQNVTLSCEQNLNHDAMYWYRQDPGQGLRLIYYSQIVNDFQKGDIAEGYSVSREKKESFPLTVTSAQKNPTAFYLCASRIGRGTDTQYFGPGTRLTVL.

The chain employs TRBV28 and TRBJ2-7; 7 nucleotides agree with TRBD1. V gave up 10 bases and J gave up 4 bases; unmatched junction bases: 10. The CDR3 totals 13 residues. Germline CDR1 reads MDHEN; CDR2 reads SYDVKM. CDR3 residues: CATTTGQLYEQYV. As DNA, the CDR3 is TGTGCCACCACGACGGGACAGCTATACGAGCAGTACGTC.

The chain is built from TRBV18 and TRBJ2-1; TRBD2 agrees at 10 bases. The length of the CDR3 is 17 residues. Per the germline V gene, CDR1 is KGHSH and CDR2 is LQKENI. The ends lost 5 bases at V and 0 bases at J; junction bases unmatched: 7. In nucleotides, the CDR3 is TGTGCCAGCTCAAGTACTAGCGGGATAAGCTCCTACAATGAGCAGTTCTTC. It encodes CASSSTSGISSYNEQFF.

This clone appeared a single time. The chain is built from TRBV7-9 and TRBJ2-5, with 10 nucleotides matching TRBD1. CDR1 and CDR2 (germline): SEHNR, FQNEAQ (reference sequence). This CDR3 has 16 residues. J gave up 4 bases and V 4 bases, and 9 bases lay outside the gene matches. The CDR3 DNA is TGTGCCAGCAGCTCATCCGGGACAGGGGTAGGAGAGACCCAGTACTTC. It is translated as CASSSSGTGVGETQYF.

The chain combines TRBV4-1 with TRBJ2-7; TRBD1 agrees at 8 bases. V gave up 4 bases and J gave up 7 bases; unmatched junction bases: 18. CDR3 length equals 17 residues. The germline V gene encodes CDR1 MGHRA and CDR2 YSYEKL. DNA of the CDR3: TGCGCCAGCAGCCCTCCACCAGGGACAGGTGCCAAGGGTGAGCAGTACGTC. Protein sequence: CASSPPPGTGAKGEQYV.

V usage is TRBV12-3 or TRBV12-4 and J usage is TRBJ2-5, with D tentatively TRBD1 (5 bases). The CDR3 spans 13 residues. Trimming left V 6 bases short and J 5 bases short, with 13 bases between. The CDR3 loop is CASRSGSRETQYF. CDR3 sequence (DNA): TGTGCCAGCAGGTCAGGGTCCCGCGAGACCCAGTACTTC.

This clone was found a few times. The V and J genes are TRBV19 and TRBJ1-5, with unresolved D. V lost 5 bases and J lost 0, with 8 bases in between. CDR3 size: 14 residues. Germline V gene lookup returns CDR1 LNHDA and CDR2 SQIVND (reference sequence). DNA of the CDR3: TGTGCCAGTAGTCGGACGGATAGCAATCAGCCCCAGCATTTT. Translated, it gives CASSRTDSNQPQHF. The variable domain in full, with the rest retrieved from reference TRBV19 and TRBJ1-5, is DGGITQSPKYLFRKEGQNVTLSCEQNLNHDAMYWYRQDPGQGLRLIYYSQIVNDFQKGDIAEGYSVSREKKESFPLTVTSAQKNPTAFYLCASSRTDSNQPQHFGDGTRLSIL.

The chain combines TRBV4-1 with TRBJ2-4, with 11 bases fitting TRBD2. This CDR3 region has 19 residues. The ends lost 1 base at V and 2 bases at J; junction bases unmatched: 10. Germline V gene sequence: CDR1 MGHRA, CDR2 YSYEKL. CDR3 bases: TGCGCCAGCAGCCAAGTCGTAGCGGGGGGGCCTTGGACCAAAAACATTCAGTACTTC. Its translation: CASSQVVAGGPWTKNIQYF.

This clone showed up just a few times. The gene calls are TRBV9 and TRBJ2-1, with D unclear. This CDR3 has 13 residues. V lost 0 bases and J lost 3, with 4 bases in between. Per the germline V gene, CDR1 is SGDLS and CDR2 is YYNGEE. The CDR3 DNA is TGTGCCAGCAGCGTAGGAAGCTACAATGAGCAGTTCTTC. Translation: CASSVGSYNEQFF.

The rearrangement links TRBV18 to TRBJ1-2; D remains ambiguous. V lost 3 bases to trimming and J lost 5 bases, with 28 bases between them. Germline loops: CDR1 KGHSH, CDR2 LQKENI. The CDR3 has 19 amino acids. The DNA for the CDR3 is TGTGCCAGCTCACCTTCTAGTACCGGACGGACGACCAGTTTGTATGGCTACACCTTC. It specifies CASSPSSTGRTTSLYGYTF.

As for this clone: The junction differs from germline at one of its ends, possibly a read error. The chain employs TRBV6-1 and TRBJ2-6; D not resolved. Germline V lookup: CDR1 MNHNS, CDR2 SASEGT. The CDR3 consists of 13 residues. This CDR3 is CASGESGANVLTF. CDR3 in DNA: TGTGCCAGCGGTGAGTCTGGGGCCAACGTCCTGACTTTC.

This chain connects TRBV5-4 to TRBJ1-4; TRBD1 might be the D (5 bases). The CDR3 extends over 16 amino acids. Between the trimmed V and J ends, which lost 3 bases and 8 bases, there was a span of 20 bases. Germline values: CDR1 SGHNT, CDR2 YYREEE (reference sequence). The CDR3 is CASSSRKTGDLEKLFF. CDR3 coding DNA: TGTGCCAGCAGCTCCAGAAAGACCGGGGACTTGGAAAAACTGTTTTTT.

This chain uses TRBV7-2 with TRBJ2-7; tentatively, D is TRBD2 (6 bases). Germline CDR1 and CDR2: SGHTA and FQGNSA. The CDR3 covers 13 residues. The CDR3 protein is CASSLASGDEQYV. The CDR3 region has the DNA TGTGCCAGCAGCCTAGCGTCGGGGGACGAGCAGTACGTC.